Below are 22 T cell receptor beta chains sequenced from a single sample in a study of blood T cell repertoires in COVID-19. Here immunoSEQ multiplex PCR was the method, and the copy in TCRdb shows in-frame clones only, minus some. The sample lists more than 15,000 clones; 85% were seen once. Material: peripheral blood. These receptors were collected from a human donor with active COVID-19. The donor label of this sample is uncertain.

The chain combines TRBV6-6 with TRBJ1-3, with a tentative D call TRBD1 (5 bases). The CDR3 spans 15 residues. The V end was cut by 0 bases, the J end by 1 base, with 7 bases between. Germline V CDR1 and CDR2: MNHNY, SVGAGI (reference sequence). The CDR3 sequence: CASSYSSGSGNTIYF. The CDR3 DNA is TGTGCCAGCAGTTACTCGTCAGGGTCTGGAAACACCATATATTTT.

The CDR3 is CASRDVLRDEQFF. In nucleotides, the CDR3 is TGTGCCAGCAGAGACGTACTACGTGATGAGCAGTTCTTC. J is TRBJ2-1 and V is TRBV2; no clear D gene. Germline CDR1 reads SNHLY; CDR2 reads FYNNEI. There are 13 residues in the CDR3. V was shortened by 6 bases and J by 8 bases, with 14 bases between the two germline ends.

The V and J genes are TRBV19 and TRBJ1-2; D is undetermined. CDR1 LNHDA and CDR2 SQIVND come from the germline V gene (reference sequence). The CDR3 spans 14 residues. V was shortened by 7 bases and J by 7 bases, with 19 bases between the two germline ends. The DNA for the CDR3 is TGTGCCAGTACAGCGCGGCAGCGAGGTTCTGGCTACACCTTC. This sequence encodes CASTARQRGSGYTF.

CDR3 amino acids: CASSHDTGELFF. The CDR3 bases are TGCGCCAGCAGCCACGACACCGGGGAGCTGTTTTTT. The chain links TRBV4-3 to TRBJ2-2, with no clear D. Trimming removed 3 bases at V and 3 bases at J, with 2 bases between. Germline V gene sequence: CDR1 LGHNA, CDR2 YSLEER. The CDR3 sequence is 12 residues long.

The CDR3 loop reads CASIPFAYNEQFF. As DNA, the CDR3 is TGTGCCAGCATCCCGTTTGCCTACAATGAGCAGTTCTTC. The chain uses TRBV2 and TRBJ2-1; D remains ambiguous. V lost 7 bases and J lost 2, with 9 bases in between. The CDR3 has 13 residues. Per germline, CDR1 SNHLY and CDR2 FYNNEI.

This chain connects TRBV9 to TRBJ2-3; 10 bases line up with TRBD2. The CDR3 length is 16 residues. V dropped 0 bases and J dropped 4; count of bases not matched to a gene: 5. Germline CDR1 is SGDLS and CDR2 is YYNGEE. CDR3 nucleotide sequence: TGTGCCAGCAGCGTAGCAGCGGGGGGGCCCTCAGATACGCAGTATTTT. As protein: CASSVAAGGPSDTQYF.

The chain carries TRBV10-3 and TRBJ1-2, with 9 bases identical to TRBD1. Germline V gene data show CDR1 as ENHRY and CDR2 as SYGVKD. J was trimmed by 12 bases and V by 3 bases; bases with no gene match: 8. The CDR3 contains 13 residues. The DNA for the CDR3 is TGTGCCATCAGTGACGAGACAGGGGGTATCAACACCTTC. Amino acids: CAISDETGGINTF.

The chain is built from TRBV10-3 and TRBJ1-1; the D gene is possibly TRBD1 (6 bases). The CDR3 is 14 amino acids. Trimming stripped 3 bases from V and 2 bases from J, with 10 bases between. Germline V CDR1 and CDR2: ENHRY, SYGVKD. The CDR3 nucleotides read TGTGCCATCAGTGACAGGGGCCGAAACACTGAAGCTTTCTTT. Amino acid sequence: CAISDRGRNTEAFF.

The genes are TRBV7-9 and TRBJ2-2; 10 bases map to TRBD1. V shed 5 bases and J 1 base; nucleotides not matched to a gene: 4. This CDR3 is 16 amino acids long. Germline lookup yields CDR1 SEHNR and CDR2 FQNEAQ (reference sequence). The CDR3 DNA reads as TGTGCCAGCAGCGGACAGGGGGATTGGAACACCGGGGAGCTGTTTTTT. This encodes CASSGQGDWNTGELFF.

The rearrangement joins TRBV19 to TRBJ2-7; TRBD1 aligns across 8 bases. CDR3 length: 15 amino acids. Per germline, CDR1 LNHDA and CDR2 SQIVND (reference sequence). V was pared by 3 bases and J by 4 bases, with 8 bases of the junction left unmatched. The CDR3 coding sequence is TGTGCCAGTAGTATGGAGACAGGGGTCAGGTACGAGCAGTACTTC. This encodes CASSMETGVRYEQYF.

The chain is built from TRBV19 and TRBJ2-5; 12 nucleotides match TRBD2. V trimming: 3 bases; J trimming: 1 base; junction bases outside the gene matches: 6. The CDR3 is made up of 17 amino acids. Germline V lookup: CDR1 LNHDA, CDR2 SQIVND (reference sequence). CDR3 sequence reads: CASSMASGRVFQETQYF. In DNA form, the CDR3 reads TGTGCCAGTAGTATGGCTAGCGGGAGGGTTTTCCAAGAGACCCAGTACTTC.

This sequence joins TRBV29-1 and TRBJ2-3; weak D call: TRBD2 (6 bases). The CDR3 runs 13 residues. V was cut by 3 bases and J by 4 bases, with 11 bases left in between. Germline CDR1 SQVTM, CDR2 ANQGSEA. The CDR3 region has the DNA TGCAGCGTTGAGGGGGGAGCCCCAGATACGCAGTATTTT. Amino acids: CSVEGGAPDTQYF.

This chain uses TRBV7-8 with TRBJ2-1, with a possible D match to TRBD2 (5 bases). CDR3 size: 13 residues. V lost 3 bases and J 8 bases, leaving 11 bases between the germline ends. Per the germline V gene, CDR1 is SGHVS and CDR2 is FQNEAQ. In DNA form, the CDR3 reads TGTGCCAGCAGCTTCGGCCCAGCGGATGAGCAGTTCTTC. It translates to CASSFGPADEQFF.

The rearrangement uses TRBV7-3 and TRBJ2-3, with D tentatively TRBD2 (6 bases). V lost 0 bases, J lost 0 bases, and 10 bases lay in between. CDR3 size: 16 residues. Germline CDR1 SGHTA, CDR2 FQGTGA. CDR3 nucleotides: TGTGCCAGCAGCTTAACCCCCGGGACTAGCACAGATACGCAGTATTTT. Protein product: CASSLTPGTSTDTQYF.

The chain employs TRBV5-6 and TRBJ2-3, with unresolved D. The CDR3 consists of 16 residues. The germline V gene has CDR1 SGHDT and CDR2 YYEEEE. V gave up 4 bases and J gave up 4 bases, with 19 bases separating them. The CDR3 spells CASSPPGILAADTQYF. CDR3 DNA: TGTGCCAGCAGCCCGCCGGGTATTTTGGCCGCAGATACGCAGTATTTT.

V and J are TRBV9 and TRBJ2-3, with TRBD2 identical over 7 bases. Unmatched junction bases numbered 6, after V lost 0 bases and J lost 2 bases. CDR1 is SGDLS and CDR2 is YYNGEE in the germline V gene. CDR3 length: 16 residues. The CDR3 loop is CASSVAPGGSTDTQYF. The CDR3 DNA follows: TGTGCCAGCAGCGTAGCCCCGGGGGGTTCCACAGATACGCAGTATTTT.

The chain recombines TRBV7-2 with TRBJ2-1; 11 bases align to TRBD2. There are 15 residues in the CDR3. After removal of 7 bases from V and 9 bases from J, the junction contained 11 bases not matched to a gene. Germline CDR1 SGHTA, CDR2 FQGNSA. Written as DNA, the CDR3 is TGTGCCAGCAACCTAGCGGGAGGAGCGTTTAGTGAGCAGTTCTTC. Its protein product is CASNLAGGAFSEQFF.

The rearrangement links TRBV3-1 (or the pseudogene TRBV3-2) to TRBJ2-7; D gene uncertain. The V end was cut by 0 bases, the J end by 4 bases, with 7 bases between. CDR1 and CDR2 (germline): LGHDT, YNNKEL (reference sequence). This CDR3 is built from 13 residues. The CDR3 bases are TGTGCCAGCAGCCAAGAGGTCCTATACGAGCAGTACTTC. Its protein product is CASSQEVLYEQYF.

The chain recombines TRBV12-5 with TRBJ2-1; 8 bases match TRBD1. Germline CDR1 LGHNT, CDR2 FRNRAP. J gave up 8 bases and V 4 bases, and 10 bases lay outside the gene matches. The CDR3 spans 15 residues. The CDR3 DNA reads as TGTGCTAGTGGTTCTTCAGGGGGCGTTAGCGATGAGCAGTTCTTC. Protein: CASGSSGGVSDEQFF.

The V gene is TRBV29-1, the J gene TRBJ1-1; D not resolved. The CDR3 covers 12 residues. The V end lost 8 bases, the J end lost 1 base, and 11 bases lay between the germline ends. CDR1 SQVTM and CDR2 ANQGSEA come from the germline V gene. CDR3 residues: CSTQEGNTEAFF. For the CDR3, the DNA is TGCAGCACTCAAGAGGGGAACACTGAAGCTTTCTTT.

This clone appeared once. The chain is built from TRBV27 and TRBJ1-2, with TRBD1 identical over 7 bases. CDR1 MNHEY and CDR2 SMNVEV come from the germline V gene (reference sequence). The trim removed 3 bases at V and 10 bases at J, leaving 8 bases unmatched. CDR3 size: 13 residues. Written as DNA, the CDR3 is TGTGCCAGCAGTTTCTCAGGGGGTACCTCCTACACCTTC. The encoded protein is CASSFSGGTSYTF.

The V call is TRBV21-1, the J call TRBJ1-2; the listed D gene, TRBD1, was not tested against the DNA. TRBV21-1 is a recognized pseudogene. This CDR3 has 16 residues. CDR3 in DNA: TGTGCCAGCAGCAAAACCGCGACGGACAGGGGATATGGCTACACCTTC. Translating gives CASSKTATDRGYGYTF.